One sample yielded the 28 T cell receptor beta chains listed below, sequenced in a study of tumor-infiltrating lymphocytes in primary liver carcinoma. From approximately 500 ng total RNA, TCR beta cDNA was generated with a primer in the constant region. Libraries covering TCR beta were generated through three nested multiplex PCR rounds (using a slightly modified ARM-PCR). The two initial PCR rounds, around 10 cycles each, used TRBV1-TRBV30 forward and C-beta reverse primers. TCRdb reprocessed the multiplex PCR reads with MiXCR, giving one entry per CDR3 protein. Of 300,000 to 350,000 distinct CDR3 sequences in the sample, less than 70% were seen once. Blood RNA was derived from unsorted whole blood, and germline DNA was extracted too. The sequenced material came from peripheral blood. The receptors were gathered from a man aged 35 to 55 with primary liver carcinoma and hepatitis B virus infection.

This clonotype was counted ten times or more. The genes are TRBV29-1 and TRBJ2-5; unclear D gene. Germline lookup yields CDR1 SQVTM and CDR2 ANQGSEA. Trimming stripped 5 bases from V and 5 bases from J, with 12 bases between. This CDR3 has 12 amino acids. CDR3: CSVKGSKETQYF. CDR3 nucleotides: TGCAGCGTTAAAGGCAGTAAGGAGACCCAGTACTTC.

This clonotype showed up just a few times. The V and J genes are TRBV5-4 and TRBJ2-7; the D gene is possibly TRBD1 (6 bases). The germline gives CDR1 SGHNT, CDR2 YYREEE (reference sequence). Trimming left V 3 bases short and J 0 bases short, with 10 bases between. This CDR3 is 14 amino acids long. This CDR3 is CASSSRDNSYEQYF. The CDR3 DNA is TGTGCCAGCAGCTCCCGGGACAACTCCTACGAGCAGTACTTC.

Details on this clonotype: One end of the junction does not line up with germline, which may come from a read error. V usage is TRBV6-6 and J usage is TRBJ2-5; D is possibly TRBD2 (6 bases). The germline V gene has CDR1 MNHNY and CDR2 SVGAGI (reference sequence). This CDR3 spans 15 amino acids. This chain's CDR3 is CTSSRLSAPGGTQYF. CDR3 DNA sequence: TGTACCAGTAGCCGCCTTAGCGCCCCCGGGGGGACCCAGTACTTC.

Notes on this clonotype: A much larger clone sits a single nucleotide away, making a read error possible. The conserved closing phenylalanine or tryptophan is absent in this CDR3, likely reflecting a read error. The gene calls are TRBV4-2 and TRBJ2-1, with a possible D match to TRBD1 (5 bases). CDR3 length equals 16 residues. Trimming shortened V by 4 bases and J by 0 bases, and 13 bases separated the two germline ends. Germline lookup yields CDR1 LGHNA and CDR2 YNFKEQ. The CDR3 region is CASSRKGRGSYNEQFI. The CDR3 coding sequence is TGTGCCAGCAGCCGGAAGGGGCGAGGCTCCTACAATGAGCAGTTCATC.

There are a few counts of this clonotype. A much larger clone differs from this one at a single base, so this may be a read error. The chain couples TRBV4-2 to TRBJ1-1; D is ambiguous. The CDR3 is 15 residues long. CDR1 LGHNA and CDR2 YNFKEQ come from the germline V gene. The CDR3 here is CASSQEGSGSTEASF. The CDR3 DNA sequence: TGTGCCAGCAGCCAAGAGGGATCAGGCAGCACTGAAGCTTCCTTT.

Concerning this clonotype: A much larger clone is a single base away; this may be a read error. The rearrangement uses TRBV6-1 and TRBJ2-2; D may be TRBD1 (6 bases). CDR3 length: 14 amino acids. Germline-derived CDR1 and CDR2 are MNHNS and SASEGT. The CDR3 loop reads CVSSGHRAVGELFF. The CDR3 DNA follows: TGTGTCAGCAGTGGACACAGGGCAGTCGGGGAGCTGTTTTTT.

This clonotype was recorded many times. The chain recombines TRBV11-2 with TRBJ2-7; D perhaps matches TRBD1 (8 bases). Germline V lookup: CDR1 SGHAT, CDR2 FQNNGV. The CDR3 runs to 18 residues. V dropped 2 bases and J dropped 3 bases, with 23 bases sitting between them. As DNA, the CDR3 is TGTGCCAGCAGCTTAAGATATGACGGGGGGACAGGCAACTACGAGCAGTACTTC. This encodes CASSLRYDGGTGNYEQYF.

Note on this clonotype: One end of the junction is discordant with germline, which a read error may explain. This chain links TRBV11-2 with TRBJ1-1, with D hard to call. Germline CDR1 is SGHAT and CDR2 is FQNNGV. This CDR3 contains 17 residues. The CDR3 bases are TGTGCCAGCAGCTTAGATCTTCGGGTCCTGGGTTACACTGAAGCTCTCTTT. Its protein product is CASSLDLRVLGYTEALF.

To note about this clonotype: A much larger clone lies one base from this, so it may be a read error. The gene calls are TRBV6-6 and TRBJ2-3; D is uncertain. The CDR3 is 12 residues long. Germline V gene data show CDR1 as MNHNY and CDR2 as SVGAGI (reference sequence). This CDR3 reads CASRLSTDAQYF. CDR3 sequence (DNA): TGTGCCAGCAGGTTAAGCACAGATGCGCAGTATTTT.

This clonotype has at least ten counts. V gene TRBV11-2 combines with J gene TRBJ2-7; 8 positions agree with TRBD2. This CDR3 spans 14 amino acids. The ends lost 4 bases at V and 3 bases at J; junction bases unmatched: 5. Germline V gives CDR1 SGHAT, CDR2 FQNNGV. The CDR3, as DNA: TGTGCCAGCAGCTCTGGGACTAGTGGCTACGAGCAGTACTTC. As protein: CASSSGTSGYEQYF.

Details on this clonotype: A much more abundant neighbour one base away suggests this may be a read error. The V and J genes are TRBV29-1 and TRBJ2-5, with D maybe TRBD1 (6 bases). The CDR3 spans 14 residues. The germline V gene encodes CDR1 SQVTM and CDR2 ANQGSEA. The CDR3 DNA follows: TGCGGCGTTGAAGATCGAGGACAGTCGGAGACCCAGTACTTC. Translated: CGVEDRGQSETQYF.

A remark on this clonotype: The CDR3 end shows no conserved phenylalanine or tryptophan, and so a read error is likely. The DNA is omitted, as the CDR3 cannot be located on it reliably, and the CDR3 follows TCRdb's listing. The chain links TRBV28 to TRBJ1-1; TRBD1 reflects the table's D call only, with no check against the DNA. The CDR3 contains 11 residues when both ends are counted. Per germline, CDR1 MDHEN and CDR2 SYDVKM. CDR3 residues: CASEFASGQSL.

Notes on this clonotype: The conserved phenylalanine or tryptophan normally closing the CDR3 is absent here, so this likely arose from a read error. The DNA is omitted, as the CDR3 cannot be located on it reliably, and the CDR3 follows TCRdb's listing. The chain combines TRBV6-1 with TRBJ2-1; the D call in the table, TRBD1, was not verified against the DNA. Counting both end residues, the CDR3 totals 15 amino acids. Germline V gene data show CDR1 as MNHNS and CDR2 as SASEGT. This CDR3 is CASSALGQGVGEQLS.

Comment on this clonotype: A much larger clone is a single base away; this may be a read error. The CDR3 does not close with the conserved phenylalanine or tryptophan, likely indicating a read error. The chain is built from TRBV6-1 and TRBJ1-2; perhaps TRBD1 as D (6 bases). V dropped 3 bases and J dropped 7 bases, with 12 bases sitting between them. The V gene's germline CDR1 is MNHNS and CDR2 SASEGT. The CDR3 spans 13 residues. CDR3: CASSEQGSTGYTL. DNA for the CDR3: TGTGCCAGCAGTGAGCAGGGGTCGACTGGCTACACCCTC.

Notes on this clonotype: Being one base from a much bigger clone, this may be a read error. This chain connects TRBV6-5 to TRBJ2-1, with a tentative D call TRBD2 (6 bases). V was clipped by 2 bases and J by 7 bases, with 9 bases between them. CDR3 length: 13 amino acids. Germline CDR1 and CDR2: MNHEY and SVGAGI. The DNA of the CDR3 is TGTGCCAGCAGTTACCCGGAGGGGAATGAGCAGTTCTTC. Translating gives CASSYPEGNEQFF.

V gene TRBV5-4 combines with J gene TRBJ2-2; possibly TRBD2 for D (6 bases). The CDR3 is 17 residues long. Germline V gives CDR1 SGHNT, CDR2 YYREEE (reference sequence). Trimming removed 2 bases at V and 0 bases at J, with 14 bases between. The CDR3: CASSFPRTGANTGELFF. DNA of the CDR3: TGTGCCAGCAGCTTTCCCCGTACGGGGGCGAACACCGGGGAGCTGTTTTTT.

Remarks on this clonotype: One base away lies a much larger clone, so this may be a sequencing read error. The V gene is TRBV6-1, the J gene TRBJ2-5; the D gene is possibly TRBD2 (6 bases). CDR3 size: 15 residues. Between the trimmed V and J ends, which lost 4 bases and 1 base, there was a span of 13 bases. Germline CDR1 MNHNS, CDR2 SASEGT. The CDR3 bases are TGTGCCAGCAGTGCGCACGGGGGAACCCAAGAGACCCAGTACTTC. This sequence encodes CASSAHGGTQETQYF.

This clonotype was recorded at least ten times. Written as DNA, the CDR3 is TGTGCCAGCAGCCCCCAGGGCTACGACACTGGAAACACCATATATTTT. Amino acids: CASSPQGYDTGNTIYF. This chain joins TRBV11-2 and TRBJ1-3; TRBD1 might be the D (5 bases). Germline V gene data show CDR1 as SGHAT and CDR2 as FQNNGV. Trimming took 5 bases from V and 2 from J, leaving 16 bases between them. CDR3 size: 16 residues.

CDR3 DNA sequence: TGCAGCGTCGAAATCATAGAGGGAGGGGACACTGAAGCTTTCTTT. It specifies CSVEIIEGGDTEAFF. The gene calls are TRBV29-1 and TRBJ1-1; D might be TRBD1 (5 bases). Germline loops: CDR1 SQVTM, CDR2 ANQGSEA. This CDR3 comprises 15 residues. V lost 6 bases to trimming and J lost 3 bases, with 20 bases between them.

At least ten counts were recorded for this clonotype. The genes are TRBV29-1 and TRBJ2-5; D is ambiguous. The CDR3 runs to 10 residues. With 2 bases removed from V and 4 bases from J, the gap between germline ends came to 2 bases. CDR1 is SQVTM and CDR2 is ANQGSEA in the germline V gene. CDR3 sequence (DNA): TGCAGCGTTGAATCAGAGACCCAGTACTTC. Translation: CSVESETQYF.

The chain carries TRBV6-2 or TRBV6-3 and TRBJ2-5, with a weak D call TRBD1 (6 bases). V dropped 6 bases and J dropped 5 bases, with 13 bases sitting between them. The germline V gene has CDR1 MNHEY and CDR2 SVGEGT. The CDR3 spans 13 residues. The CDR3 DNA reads TGTGCCAGCAGCTCTTCCCAGGGGGAGACCCAGTACTTC. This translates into CASSSSQGETQYF.

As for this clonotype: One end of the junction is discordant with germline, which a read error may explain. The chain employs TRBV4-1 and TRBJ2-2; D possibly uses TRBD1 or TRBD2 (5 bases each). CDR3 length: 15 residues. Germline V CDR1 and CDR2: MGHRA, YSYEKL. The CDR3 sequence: CAGSRGTGAGGELFF. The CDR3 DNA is TGCGCCGGCAGCCGAGGGACCGGGGCGGGCGGGGAGCTGTTTTTT.

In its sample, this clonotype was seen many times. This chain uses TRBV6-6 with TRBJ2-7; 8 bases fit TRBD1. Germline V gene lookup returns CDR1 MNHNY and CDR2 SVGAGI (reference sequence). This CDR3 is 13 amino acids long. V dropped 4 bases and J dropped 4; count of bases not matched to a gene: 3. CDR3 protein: CASSLTGVYEQYF. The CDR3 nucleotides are TGTGCCAGCAGTTTGACAGGGGTATACGAGCAGTACTTC.

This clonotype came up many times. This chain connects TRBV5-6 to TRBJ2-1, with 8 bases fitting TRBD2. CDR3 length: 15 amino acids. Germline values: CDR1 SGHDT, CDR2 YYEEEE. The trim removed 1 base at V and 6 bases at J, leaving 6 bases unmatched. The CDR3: CASSLPGTRPNEQFF. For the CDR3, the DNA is TGTGCCAGCAGCTTGCCCGGGACTAGACCCAATGAGCAGTTCTTC.

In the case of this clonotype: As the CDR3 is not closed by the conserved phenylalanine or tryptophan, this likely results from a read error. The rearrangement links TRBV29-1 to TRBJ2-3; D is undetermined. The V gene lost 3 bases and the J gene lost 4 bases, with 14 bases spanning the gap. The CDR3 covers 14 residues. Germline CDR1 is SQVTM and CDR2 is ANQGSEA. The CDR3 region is CSVESYSRPDTQYL. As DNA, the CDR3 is TGCAGCGTTGAGTCCTATTCACGACCAGATACGCAGTATCTT.

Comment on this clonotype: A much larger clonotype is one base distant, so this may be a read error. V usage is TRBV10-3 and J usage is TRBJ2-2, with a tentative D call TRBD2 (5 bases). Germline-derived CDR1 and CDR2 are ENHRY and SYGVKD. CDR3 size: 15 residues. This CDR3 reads CAFSITVGDTGELFF. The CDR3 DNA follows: TGTGCCTTCAGTATCACAGTGGGAGACACCGGGGAGCTGTTTTTT.

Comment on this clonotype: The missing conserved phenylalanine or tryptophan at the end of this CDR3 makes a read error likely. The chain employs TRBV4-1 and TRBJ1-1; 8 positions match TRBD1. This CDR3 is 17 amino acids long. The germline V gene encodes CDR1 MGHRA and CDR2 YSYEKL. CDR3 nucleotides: TGCCCCAGCAGCCAAGATAGTCAGGGGGCGCAAGACACTGAAGCTTTCCTT. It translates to CPSSQDSQGAQDTEAFL.

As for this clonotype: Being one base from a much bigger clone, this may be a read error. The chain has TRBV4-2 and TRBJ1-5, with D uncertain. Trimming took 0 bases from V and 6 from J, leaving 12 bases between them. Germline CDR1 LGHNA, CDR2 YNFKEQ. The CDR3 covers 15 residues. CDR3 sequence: CASSQDLDYLQPQHF. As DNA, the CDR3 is TGTGCCAGCAGCCAAGATCTAGATTACCTTCAGCCCCAGCATTTT.